The subject of this entry is one TCR beta chain. The antigen is not known. The sample belongs to a study of shared clonotypes between healthy human individuals. Overall study findings and caveats: Memory subsets generally showed lower estimated richness than naive subsets.

This table comes from immunoSEQ multiplex PCR, and its TCRdb copy is limited to in-frame clones, with some not included. The sample carries approximately 1.5 million clones, approximately 98.5% recorded once. V dropped 6 bases and J dropped 4; count of bases not matched to a gene: 13. The germline V gene encodes CDR1 KGHSH and CDR2 LQKENI. This CDR3 contains 16 residues. The receptor was derived from a man in his thirties or forties in good health. The sample taken for sequencing was naive CD4+ T cells sorted from blood. Regarding subset: CD45RA+ positively selected. V gene TRBV18 combines with J gene TRBJ2-3; 7 bases agree with TRBD1. The CDR3: CASSRAGTVSADTQYF. CDR3 bases: TGTGCCAGCTCGCGCGCTGGGACAGTAAGCGCAGATACGCAGTATTTT.